A single sample is the source of the 4 T cell receptor beta chains below, sequenced in a study of human thymus T cells. Resections removed during corrective heart surgery provided the thymus tissue used. Here immunoSEQ multiplex PCR was the method, and the copy in TCRdb shows in-frame clones only, minus some. Among roughly 120,000 clones listed, just under 95% were seen once. Sequencing was done on a sample of thymus tissue. The receptors originated from a boy under two years old with a congenital heart defect but otherwise immunologically healthy.

The CDR3 DNA follows: TGCGCCACGCACCGCGGGGGGGCGGTCGGTCGCTACAATGAGCAGTTCTTC. Translation gives CATHRGGAVGRYNEQFF. This sequence joins TRBV5-1 and TRBJ2-1, with 9 bases fitting TRBD2. In germline, CDR1 is SGHRS, CDR2 YFSETQ. V gave up 9 bases and J gave up 3 bases; unmatched junction bases: 16. The CDR3 runs to 17 residues.

The rearrangement joins TRBV27 to TRBJ1-4; maybe TRBD1 (6 bases). V was clipped by 6 bases and J by 7 bases, with 15 bases between them. CDR1 and CDR2 from the germline V gene are MNHEY and SMNVEV (reference sequence). The CDR3 covers 14 residues. The CDR3 DNA sequence: TGTGCCAGCAGGATAGGGCAGGGGACTGAAAAACTGTTTTTT. It yields the protein CASRIGQGTEKLFF.

As DNA, the CDR3 is TGTGCCAGCACCACCAAGGGCACCGGGGAGCTGTTTTTT. The encoded protein is CASTTKGTGELFF. V gene TRBV11-3 combines with J gene TRBJ2-2; D unclear. Germline V gene sequence: CDR1 SGHNT, CDR2 YENEEA. The CDR3 consists of 13 residues. V was cut by 7 bases and J by 4 bases, with 10 bases left in between.

In its sample, this clone was seen once. Additional DNA sequences in this sample encode the identical CDR3. The rearrangement joins TRBV9 to TRBJ2-6; D unclear. V lost 1 base and J 0 bases, leaving 8 bases between the germline ends. CDR1 and CDR2 (germline): SGDLS, YYNGEE. The CDR3 is 16 residues long. The CDR3, as DNA: TGTGCCAGCAGCGTACCGGTGGGCTCTGGGGCCAACGTCCTGACTTTC. Amino acids: CASSVPVGSGANVLTF.